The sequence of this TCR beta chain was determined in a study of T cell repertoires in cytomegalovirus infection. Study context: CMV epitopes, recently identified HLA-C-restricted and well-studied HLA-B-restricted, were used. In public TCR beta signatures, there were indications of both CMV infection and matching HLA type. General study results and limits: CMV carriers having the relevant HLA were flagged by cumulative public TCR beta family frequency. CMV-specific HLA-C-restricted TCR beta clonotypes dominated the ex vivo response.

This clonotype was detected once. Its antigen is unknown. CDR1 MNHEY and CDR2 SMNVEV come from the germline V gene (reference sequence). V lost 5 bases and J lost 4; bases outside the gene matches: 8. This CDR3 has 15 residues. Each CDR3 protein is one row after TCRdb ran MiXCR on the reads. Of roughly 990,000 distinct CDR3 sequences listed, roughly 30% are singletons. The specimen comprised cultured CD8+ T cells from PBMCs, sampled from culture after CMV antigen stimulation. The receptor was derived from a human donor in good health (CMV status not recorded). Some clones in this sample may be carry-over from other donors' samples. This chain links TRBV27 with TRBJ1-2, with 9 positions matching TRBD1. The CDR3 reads CASSLTWTGVYGYTF. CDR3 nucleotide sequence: TGTGCCAGCAGTCTTACTTGGACAGGGGTCTATGGCTACACCTTC.